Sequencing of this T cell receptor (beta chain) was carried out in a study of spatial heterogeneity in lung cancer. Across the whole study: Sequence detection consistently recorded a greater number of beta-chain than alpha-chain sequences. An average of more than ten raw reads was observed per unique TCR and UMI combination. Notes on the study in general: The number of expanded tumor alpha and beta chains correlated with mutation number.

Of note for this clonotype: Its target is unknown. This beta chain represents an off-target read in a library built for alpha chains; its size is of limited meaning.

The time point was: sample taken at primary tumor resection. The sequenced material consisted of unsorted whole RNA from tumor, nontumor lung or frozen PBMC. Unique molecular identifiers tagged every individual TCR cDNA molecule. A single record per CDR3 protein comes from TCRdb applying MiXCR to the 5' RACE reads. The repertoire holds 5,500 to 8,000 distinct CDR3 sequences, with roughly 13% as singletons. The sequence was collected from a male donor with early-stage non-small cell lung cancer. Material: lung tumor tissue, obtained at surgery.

CDR3 nucleotide sequence: TGTGCCTGCGGGGGACAGATGAACACTGAAGCTTTCTTT. As protein: CACGGQMNTEAFF. The chain couples TRBV6-6 to TRBJ1-1; TRBD1 aligns across 7 bases. The length of the CDR3 is 13 residues. V shed 11 bases and J 0 bases; nucleotides not matched to a gene: 6. Germline V gene lookup returns CDR1 MNHNY and CDR2 SVGAGI (reference sequence).